This T cell receptor beta chain is drawn from a study of blood T cell repertoires in COVID-19. Only in-frame clones appear in the TCRdb table, and some are missing; sequencing was by immunoSEQ multiplex PCR. Found here are under 200,000 clones, around 85% of them singletons; the top ten hold approximately 2.1%. The CDR3 totals 17 residues. Trimming cost V 3 bases and J 4 bases; bases outside gene matches: 9. The V gene's germline CDR1 is SGHNT and CDR2 YENEEA. The chain employs TRBV11-3 and TRBJ1-5, with TRBD1 matching over 10 bases. What was sequenced was peripheral blood. This clonotype was sampled from a man in his sixties or seventies with active or convalescent COVID-19. The CDR3 DNA follows: TGTGCCAGCAGCTTGGGACAGGGGAGAATTAGGAATCAGCCCCAGCATTTT. It is translated as CASSLGQGRIRNQPQHF.